This T cell receptor beta chain stems from a study of T cell repertoires in cytomegalovirus infection. Findings and caveats of the study: The ex vivo response was dominated by HLA-C-restricted CMV-specific TCR beta clonotypes.

Only a few counts were recorded for this clonotype. Its target is not known. Using its own MiXCR run on the reads, TCRdb lists one record per CDR3 protein. This sample carries 35,000 to 55,000 distinct CDR3 sequences, roughly 20% of them seen once, and the ten largest clones take approximately 17%. Trimming shortened V by 2 bases and J by 7 bases, and 14 bases separated the two germline ends. Looked up from germline, CDR1 is LGHDT and CDR2 is YNNKEL (reference sequence). The CDR3 has 14 amino acids. The chain is built from TRBV3-1 and TRBJ1-1, with D possibly being TRBD1 (5 bases). This clonotype was sampled from a human donor in good health (CMV status not recorded). Some clones in this sample may be carry-over from other donors' samples. Sequences were obtained from PBMCs, sequenced either directly or after in vitro stimulation (not recorded which). As DNA, the CDR3 is TGTGCCAGCAGCCAAAGGCGGGGGGTAAGTGAAGCTTTCTTT. Residues: CASSQRRGVSEAFF.